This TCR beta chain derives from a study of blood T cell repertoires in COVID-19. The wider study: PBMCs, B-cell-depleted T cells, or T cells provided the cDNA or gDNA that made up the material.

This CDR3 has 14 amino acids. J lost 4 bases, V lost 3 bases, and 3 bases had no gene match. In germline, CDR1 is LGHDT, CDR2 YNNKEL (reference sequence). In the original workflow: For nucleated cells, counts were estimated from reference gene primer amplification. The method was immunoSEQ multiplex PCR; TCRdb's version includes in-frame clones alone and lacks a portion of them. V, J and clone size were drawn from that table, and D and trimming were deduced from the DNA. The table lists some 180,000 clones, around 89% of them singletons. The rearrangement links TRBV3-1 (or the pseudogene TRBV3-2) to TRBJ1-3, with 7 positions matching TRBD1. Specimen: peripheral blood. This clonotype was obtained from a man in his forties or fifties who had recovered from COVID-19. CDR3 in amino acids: CASSQGQLGNTIYF. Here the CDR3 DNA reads TGTGCCAGCAGCCAGGGACAGTTAGGAAACACCATATATTTT.